This T cell receptor beta chain was captured in a study of identifying expanded T cells in peripheral blood. The assay was immunoSEQ multiplex PCR, and TCRdb's table has in-frame clones only and misses some. The sample has around 95,000 clones, around nine tenths seen once. V trimming: 8 bases; J trimming: 8 bases; junction bases outside the gene matches: 9. The CDR3 runs 12 residues. Germline lookup yields CDR1 SGHRS and CDR2 YFSETQ. Remarks on this clone: The antigen remains unidentified. The sample carries other DNA sequences with the same CDR3.

During the collection period, no donor immune events like infections were recorded. Study findings and constraints: Approximately 1.1 clones differed between technical replicates, versus approximately 17 and 20 over time. Approximately two-week clone count variance significantly increased as total template count grew.

This clonotype originated in a person aged 18 to 75 in good health. The V and J genes are TRBV5-1 and TRBJ1-1; TRBD1 matches at 7 bases. The sequencing sample was made of blood. In DNA, the CDR3 is TGCGCCAGTGGCGGACAGGTCGGAGAAGCTTTCTTT. Translation: CASGGQVGEAFF.